This T cell receptor (beta chain) was identified in a study of T-cell reconstitution after alpha-beta-depleted transplantation in children. Study results and caveats: Diversity of TCRbeta at day 60 was high in some patients, arising from surviving recipient T cells and thymic progenitors. Roughly two months post-transplant, alpha-beta T cells reportedly originated from several hundred graft clones that had expanded. Newly made T cells mostly supplied T-cell counts and diversity one year after transplant.

As it was prepared, the TCRbeta library received unique molecular identifiers. From the PCR reads, TCRdb called clonotypes with MiXCR, one entry per CDR3 protein. The data show approximately 350,000 distinct CDR3 sequences, around 16% seen once. On this clonotype itself: Its antigen is undetermined.

This specimen was PBMCs, mostly from graft donor cells, taken 360 days after TCRalphabeta/CD19-depleted stem cell transplant. The clonotype was recovered from a male patient aged 2 to 10 who had a stem cell transplant for acute lymphoblastic leukemia, so the T cells may come from the graft donor.

DNA of the CDR3: TGTGCCACCAGCAGCGCCAGCGGGAGGGGGGCCACAGATACGCAGTATTTT. This translates into CATSSASGRGATDTQYF. This chain links TRBV15 with TRBJ2-3; 10 nucleotides align to TRBD2. CDR3 size: 17 residues. Germline CDR1 reads LNHNV; CDR2 reads YYDKDF (reference sequence). With 3 bases clipped from V and 2 bases from J, the junction kept 8 bases outside the gene matches.